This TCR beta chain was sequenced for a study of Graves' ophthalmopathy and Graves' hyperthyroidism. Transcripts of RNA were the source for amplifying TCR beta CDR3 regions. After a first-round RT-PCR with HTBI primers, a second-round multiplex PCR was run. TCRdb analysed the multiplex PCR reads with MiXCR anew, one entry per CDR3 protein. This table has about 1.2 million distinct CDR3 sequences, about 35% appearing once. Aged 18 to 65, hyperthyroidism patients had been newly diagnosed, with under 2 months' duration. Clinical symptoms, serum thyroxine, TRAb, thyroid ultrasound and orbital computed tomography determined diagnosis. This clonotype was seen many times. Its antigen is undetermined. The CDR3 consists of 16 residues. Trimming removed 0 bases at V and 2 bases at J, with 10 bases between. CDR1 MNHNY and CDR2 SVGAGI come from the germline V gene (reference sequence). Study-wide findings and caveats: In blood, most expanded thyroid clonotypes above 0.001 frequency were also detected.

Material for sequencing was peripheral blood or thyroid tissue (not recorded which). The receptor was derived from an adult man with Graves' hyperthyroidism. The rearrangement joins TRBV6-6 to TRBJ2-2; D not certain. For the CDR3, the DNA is TGTGCCAGCAGTTACTCGAGGACGGGTAACACCGGGGAGCTGTTTTTT. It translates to CASSYSRTGNTGELFF.